This TCR beta chain was captured in a study of read filtering for tumor transcriptome and immune sequencing. Whole-study context: By R-ISS, stages I, II and III held approximately 8, 16 and 7 patients.

The CDR3 loop spans 15 amino acids. Per germline, CDR1 SGHRS and CDR2 YFSETQ. The V segment lost 3 bases and the J segment 3 bases; nucleotides outside the gene matches: 7. This library used roughly 400 ng RNA and molecular barcoded adaptors spanning alpha/delta and beta/gamma chains. TCRdb fed the reads into MiXCR, producing one record per CDR3 protein. The sample consists of roughly 130,000 distinct CDR3 sequences, roughly 13% of them appearing once. Many counts were recorded for this clonotype. This TCR came from a donor aged 40 or older with multiple myeloma. The chain couples TRBV5-1 to TRBJ2-3; 7 bases map to TRBD1. Sequenced: a population of CD138-negative cells sorted from bone marrow. The CDR3 region has the DNA TGCGCCAGCAGCTCGAGGGGACAGCCAACAGATACGCAGTATTTT. This encodes CASSSRGQPTDTQYF.